The TCR beta chain under discussion was sequenced for a study of cytomegalovirus exposure and HLA in healthy donors. CDR3 length: 16 amino acids. Germline V gene data show CDR1 as MGHDK and CDR2 as SYGVNS. The V and J ends lost 3 bases and 3 bases respectively, with 16 bases between them. This clone appeared a single time. The antigen is undetermined. In the PCR, 60 Vbeta and 13 Jbeta primers were used. TCRdb's table, derived via immunoSEQ multiplex PCR, lists solely in-frame clones and lacks some. The sample carries 150,000 to 200,000 clones, roughly nine tenths recorded once. General study findings and limits: Association of a missense DCLRE1C variant with TCR beta V- and J-gene trimming was reported in a later analysis. By HLA locus, TCR association rates varied in a later analysis, with DRB1 showing the most and HLA-C the fewest.

The receptor was derived from a girl under three years old in good health and CMV-seronegative. The genes are TRBV25-1 and TRBJ2-3; D is possibly TRBD1 (6 bases). Material: PBMCs. CDR3 in amino acids: CASSEYHRERTDTQYF. In DNA form, the CDR3 reads TGTGCCAGCAGTGAGTACCACAGGGAGAGGACAGATACGCAGTATTTT. Drawing the rest from reference TRBV25-1 and TRBJ2-3, the complete variable domain is EADIYQTPRYLVIGTGKKITLECSQTMGHDKMYWYQQDPGMELHLIHYSYGVNSTEKGDLSSESTVSRIRTEHFPLTLESARPSHTSQYLCASSEYHRERTDTQYFGPGTRLTVL.